This entry concerns a single T cell receptor beta chain. The protocol was immunoSEQ multiplex PCR, while the TCRdb copy is restricted to in-frame clones and leaves out a portion. The sample consists of thousands of clones, 84% of them appearing once. This specimen comes from a study of control samples from healthy donors and cancer patients. V gave up 5 bases and J gave up 2 bases; unmatched junction bases: 6. The CDR3 is 15 amino acids. CDR1 is SGHNT, CDR2 YENEEA, per germline. The chain employs TRBV11-3 and TRBJ1-1; 9 bases match TRBD1. Sequencing was carried out using formalin-fixed, paraffin-embedded tissue. This receptor was obtained from a female donor with lung cancer. The CDR3 sequence: CASSLMTGGNTEAFF. In nucleotides, the CDR3 is TGTGCCAGCAGCCTAATGACAGGGGGAAACACTGAAGCTTTCTTT. The full variable domain, in which reference TRBV11-3 and TRBJ1-1 provide the parts outside the CDR3, is EAGVVQSPRYKIIEKKQPVAFWCNPISGHNTLYWYLQNLGQGPELLIRYENEEAVDDSQLPKDRFSAERLKGVDSTLKIQPAELGDSAVYLCASSLMTGGNTEAFFGQGTRLTVV.